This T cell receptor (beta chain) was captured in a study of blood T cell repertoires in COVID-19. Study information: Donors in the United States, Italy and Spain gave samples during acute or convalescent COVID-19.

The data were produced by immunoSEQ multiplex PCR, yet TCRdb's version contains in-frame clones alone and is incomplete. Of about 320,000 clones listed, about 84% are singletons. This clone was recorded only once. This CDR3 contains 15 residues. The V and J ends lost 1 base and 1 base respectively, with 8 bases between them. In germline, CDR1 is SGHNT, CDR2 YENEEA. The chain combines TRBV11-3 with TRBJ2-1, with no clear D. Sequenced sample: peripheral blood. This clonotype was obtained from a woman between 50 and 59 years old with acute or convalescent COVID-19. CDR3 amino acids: CASSLGYFSYNEQFF. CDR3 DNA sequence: TGTGCCAGCAGCTTAGGGTACTTTTCCTACAATGAGCAGTTCTTC.